The entry below describes one TCR beta chain. These data belong to a study of T-cell reconstitution after alpha-beta-depleted transplantation in children. Germline values: CDR1 LGHNT, CDR2 FRNRAP. The CDR3 length is 15 residues. V lost 0 bases and J 0 bases, leaving 8 bases between the germline ends. Unique molecular identifiers were used in preparing the TCRbeta library. TCRdb itself ran the PCR reads through MiXCR, one entry per CDR3 protein. The sample holds about 500,000 distinct CDR3 sequences, 32% seen once. The sample here was PBMCs from the stem cell graft donor, taken from the stem cell graft. This chain links TRBV12-5 with TRBJ1-1; a possible D gene is TRBD1 (5 bases). This sequence originates from a human donor who donated a stem cell graft to a child with aplastic anemia. The CDR3 spells CASGLVQTVNTEAFF. For the CDR3, the DNA is TGTGCTAGTGGTTTGGTACAGACAGTGAACACTGAAGCTTTCTTT.